Following are 14 T cell receptor beta chains from one sample sequenced in a study of T cells in Graves' hyperthyroidism and ophthalmopathy. Template material for amplifying TCR beta CDR3 regions consisted of RNA transcripts. HTBI primers drove first-round RT-PCR of the TCR CDR3. A single record per CDR3 protein comes from TCRdb applying MiXCR to the multiplex PCR reads. Found here are about 400,000 distinct CDR3 sequences, about 15% of them singletons; the top ten hold around a third. Sequencing was done on a sample of blood. All receptors derive from a woman in her twenties or thirties with Graves' hyperthyroidism.

Of note for this clonotype: Possible read error: a much larger clone is one base away. V is TRBV4-1 and J is TRBJ2-7; D may be TRBD2 (5 bases). The J call may be incorrect, as the DNA end agrees better with TRBJ2-1. CDR1 and CDR2 from the germline V gene are MGHRA and YSYEKL. CDR3 length: 18 amino acids. CDR3 sequence: CASSQDLGGVENSYEQFF. The CDR3 DNA reads TGCGCCAGCAGCCAAGATTTAGGAGGAGTTGAGAACTCCTACGAGCAGTTCTTC.

The chain couples TRBV9 to TRBJ2-5; 9 nucleotides agree with TRBD2. CDR3 size: 14 residues. Germline V gene lookup returns CDR1 SGDLS and CDR2 YYNGEE. J lost 2 bases, V lost 1 base, and 0 bases had no gene match. In DNA form, the CDR3 reads TGTGCCAGCAGCGTAACTAGCGGGCAAGAGACCCAGTACTTC. Translation gives CASSVTSGQETQYF.

This clonotype was recorded at least ten times. The chain is built from TRBV3-1 and TRBJ2-3; 8 positions match TRBD1. The CDR3 covers 13 residues. Per germline, CDR1 LGHDT and CDR2 YNNKEL (reference sequence). J was trimmed by 8 bases and V by 3 bases; bases with no gene match: 4. The CDR3 region is CASSHGQGRTQYF. The CDR3 DNA reads TGTGCCAGCAGCCACGGACAGGGACGTACGCAGTATTTT.

V and J are TRBV6-5 and TRBJ2-7, with a possible D match to TRBD1 (5 bases). The CDR3 contains 11 residues. The germline V gene has CDR1 MNHEY and CDR2 SVGAGI. V was trimmed by 0 bases and J by 9 bases, leaving 6 bases between them. CDR3 coding DNA: TGTGCCAGCAGTTACTCGGGGCGGCAGTACTTC. This gives the protein CASSYSGRQYF.

The CDR3 reads CATSDWENPDTQYF. CDR3 in DNA: TGTGCCACCAGTGATTGGGAGAATCCAGATACGCAGTATTTT. The chain recombines TRBV24-1 with TRBJ2-3; D may be TRBD2 (5 bases). The germline V and J ends were trimmed by 2 bases and 4 bases, with 9 bases remaining between them. Looked up from germline, CDR1 is KGHDR and CDR2 is SFDVKD. This CDR3 comprises 14 residues.

V gene TRBV9 combines with J gene TRBJ2-1; 9 bases agree with TRBD2. Trimming took 0 bases from V and 7 from J; bases not matched to a gene: 5. Germline loops: CDR1 SGDLS, CDR2 YYNGEE. The CDR3 has 15 residues. The CDR3 coding sequence is TGTGCCAGCAGCGTAGGACTAGCGGAACAAAATGAGCAGTTCTTC. It yields the protein CASSVGLAEQNEQFF.

As concerns this clonotype: Given a much more abundant clone one base away, this may be a read error. This rearrangement joins TRBV7-4 to TRBJ2-7, with a weak D call TRBD2 (5 bases). Germline loops: CDR1 SGHVT, CDR2 SQSDAQ. The CDR3 spans 14 residues. The DNA of the CDR3 is TGTGCCAGCAGCCAAGGACTGTTCTCCTACGAGCAGGACTTC. It specifies CASSQGLFSYEQDF.

Comment on this clonotype: A clone one base away is much larger, so this may be a read error. V gene TRBV6-1 combines with J gene TRBJ1-1; D is possibly TRBD1 (5 bases). CDR1 MNHNS and CDR2 SASEGT come from the germline V gene. The CDR3 has 14 amino acids. CDR3 region: CASSQIPGNTEASF. The CDR3, as DNA: TGTGCCAGCAGTCAAATTCCAGGGAACACTGAAGCTTCCTTT.

This clonotype came up many times. The J gene is TRBJ2-2, the V gene TRBV24-1; 7 nucleotides agree with TRBD2. Germline lookup yields CDR1 KGHDR and CDR2 SFDVKD. V dropped 5 bases and J dropped 3; count of bases not matched to a gene: 5. The CDR3 is 15 amino acids. The CDR3, as DNA: TGTGCCACCAGTGCTGGGAGGGACTACACCGGGGAGCTGTTTTTT. Amino acid sequence: CATSAGRDYTGELFF.

This clonotype has a handful of counts. The CDR3 loop is CASSASGQGGTGELFF. CDR3 DNA: TGTGCCAGCAGCGCTAGTGGTCAGGGGGGCACCGGGGAGCTGTTTTTT. This chain connects TRBV9 to TRBJ2-2, with a tentative D call TRBD1 (7 bases). The CDR3 loop spans 16 amino acids. Trimming shortened V by 3 bases and J by 4 bases, and 16 bases separated the two germline ends. From germline, CDR1 is SGDLS and CDR2 YYNGEE. Filled out from reference TRBV9 and TRBJ2-2, the complete variable domain reads DSGVTQTPKHLITATGQRVTLRCSPRSGDLSVYWYQQSLDQGLQFLIQYYNGEERAKGNILERFSAQQFPDLHSELNLSSLELGDSALYFCASSASGQGGTGELFFGEGSRLTVL.

This clonotype has just a few counts. The J gene is TRBJ1-2, the V gene TRBV28; TRBD1 agrees at 8 bases. V was pared by 4 bases and J by 7 bases, with 11 bases of the junction left unmatched. This CDR3 comprises 15 residues. CDR1 and CDR2 (germline): MDHEN, SYDVKM. The CDR3 nucleotides are TGTGCCAGCAGTTCCTCAGGGGGCGCTATTTCTGGCTACACCTTC. Translated: CASSSSGGAISGYTF.

This clonotype was counted many times. The rearrangement links TRBV2 to TRBJ2-5, with 7 bases fitting TRBD2. CDR3 size: 14 residues. Germline-derived CDR1 and CDR2 are SNHLY and FYNNEI. V was clipped by 6 bases and J by 10 bases; unmatched bases: 14. The CDR3 reads CASSGLVRVGDQYF. The CDR3, as DNA: TGTGCCAGCAGCGGACTAGTGCGAGTCGGTGACCAGTACTTC.

Ten or more counts support this clonotype. CDR3 residues: CSASTSGTGGADTQYF. The DNA for the CDR3 is TGCAGTGCTAGTACTTCCGGGACAGGGGGCGCGGATACGCAGTATTTT. The rearrangement uses TRBV20-1 and TRBJ2-3; TRBD1 agrees at 12 bases. The germline gives CDR1 DFQATT, CDR2 SNEGSKA (reference sequence). Trimming removed 3 bases from V and 6 bases from J; junction bases left unmatched: 10. The CDR3 is made up of 16 amino acids.

This clonotype was observed many times. The gene calls are TRBV3-1 and TRBJ2-1; TRBD1 or TRBD2 may be the D gene (5 bases each). Trimming took 4 bases from V and 0 from J, leaving 10 bases between them. The length of the CDR3 is 15 residues. The V gene's germline CDR1 is LGHDT and CDR2 YNNKEL (reference sequence). The CDR3 loop is CASSLSGTSYNEQFF. The DNA for the CDR3 is TGTGCCAGCAGCCTAAGTGGGACCTCCTACAATGAGCAGTTCTTC.